The 17 T cell receptor beta chains below come from one sample, sequenced in a study of blood T cell repertoires in COVID-19. Data came from immunoSEQ multiplex PCR; TCRdb stores just in-frame clones and leaves some out. The table lists some 30,000 clones, roughly 89% of them singletons. The sample consisted of peripheral blood. These receptors all come from an elderly man with acute or convalescent COVID-19.

The CDR3 here is CASNPWGVGAFF. CDR3 nucleotide sequence: TGTGCCAGCAACCCATGGGGGGTCGGGGCTTTCTTT. The genes are TRBV2 and TRBJ1-1; a possible D gene is TRBD1 (5 bases). The CDR3 has 12 residues. Germline V gives CDR1 SNHLY, CDR2 FYNNEI. Trimming removed 7 bases at V and 11 bases at J, with 17 bases between.

This sequence joins TRBV10-2 and TRBJ1-6, with 9 bases lining up with TRBD1. This CDR3 contains 17 residues. V lost 8 bases, J lost 8 bases, and 16 bases stayed unmatched. In germline, CDR1 is WSHSY, CDR2 SAAADI. The CDR3 loop reads CASGSRTGAIWDSPLHF. Here the CDR3 DNA reads TGCGCCAGCGGTTCCCGGACAGGGGCGATTTGGGATTCACCCCTCCACTTT.

The J gene is TRBJ2-7, the V gene TRBV2; 8 positions match TRBD1. CDR1 is SNHLY, CDR2 FYNNEI, per germline. The CDR3 length is 12 residues. After removal of 8 bases from V and 4 bases from J, the junction contained 4 bases not matched to a gene. The CDR3 reads CASGQGGYEQYF. In DNA form, the CDR3 reads TGTGCCAGCGGACAGGGCGGGTACGAGCAGTACTTC.

The chain uses TRBV5-6 and TRBJ2-7; 7 bases agree with TRBD1. CDR1 and CDR2 from the germline V gene are SGHDT and YYEEEE. The CDR3 is made up of 13 amino acids. With V trimmed by 2 bases and J by 4 bases, 3 bases remained unmatched. This CDR3 is CASSFGRGYEQYF. The CDR3 DNA is TGTGCCAGCAGCTTCGGCAGGGGGTACGAGCAGTACTTC.

The CDR3 protein is CASSQVRDSNQPQHF. The CDR3 DNA sequence: TGCGCCAGCAGCCAAGTTCGGGATAGCAATCAGCCCCAGCATTTT. V usage is TRBV4-1 and J usage is TRBJ1-5; D unresolved. CDR3 length: 15 amino acids. V was shortened by 1 base and J by 0 bases, with 7 bases between the two germline ends. Germline CDR1 and CDR2: MGHRA and YSYEKL.

The V and J genes are TRBV5-1 and TRBJ1-5, with 8 nucleotides matching TRBD1. The trim removed 0 bases at V and 6 bases at J, leaving 2 bases unmatched. The CDR3 has 14 residues. CDR1 and CDR2 (germline): SGHRS, YFSETQ. The DNA for the CDR3 is TGCGCCAGCAGCTTGGACGGACAGGGTCAGCCCCAGCATTTT. Amino acid sequence: CASSLDGQGQPQHF.

This sequence joins TRBV11-3 and TRBJ2-5; D remains unclear. In germline, CDR1 is SGHNT, CDR2 YENEEA. The CDR3 loop spans 16 amino acids. Between the trimmed V and J ends, which lost 5 bases and 0 bases, there was a span of 16 bases. The CDR3, as DNA: TGTGCCAGCAGCCAACTGGTAGCCGTGTACCAAGAGACCCAGTACTTC. It specifies CASSQLVAVYQETQYF. The full variable domain, rest sourced from reference TRBV11-3 and TRBJ2-5, is EAGVVQSPRYKIIEKKQPVAFWCNPISGHNTLYWYLQNLGQGPELLIRYENEEAVDDSQLPKDRFSAERLKGVDSTLKIQPAELGDSAVYLCASSQLVAVYQETQYFGPGTRLLVL.

This chain uses TRBV2 with TRBJ1-4; D remains unclear. CDR1 SNHLY and CDR2 FYNNEI come from the germline V gene. This CDR3 is built from 13 residues. V was cut by 8 bases and J by 0 bases, with 7 bases left in between. The CDR3: CASRGSTNEKLFF. The CDR3 nucleotides are TGTGCCAGCCGAGGGTCAACTAATGAAAAACTGTTTTTT. The variable domain in full, completed from reference TRBV2 and TRBJ1-4, reads EPEVTQTPSHQVTQMGQEVILRCVPISNHLYFYWYRQILGQKVEFLVSFYNNEISEKSEIFDDQFSVERPDGSNFTLKIRSTKLEDSAMYFCASRGSTNEKLFFGSGTQLSVL.

The chain joins TRBV10-3 to TRBJ2-1; tentative D call: TRBD2 (5 bases). Germline CDR1 reads ENHRY; CDR2 reads SYGVKD. V lost 0 bases and J lost 7, with 7 bases in between. CDR3 length: 13 residues. CDR3 DNA: TGTGCCATCAGTGAGTCTGAGGGAAATGAGCAGTTCTTC. It translates to CAISESEGNEQFF.

This chain joins TRBV11-2 and TRBJ2-7; D not certain. Germline CDR1 is SGHAT and CDR2 is FQNNGV. With 7 bases removed from V and 1 base from J, the gap between germline ends came to 5 bases. The CDR3 extends over 11 amino acids. The DNA of the CDR3 is TGTGCCAGCACCTATTCCTACGAGCAGTACTTC. Protein sequence: CASTYSYEQYF.

This clone was counted a single time. V usage is TRBV7-9 and J usage is TRBJ1-2; D gene uncertain. The CDR3 is made up of 12 amino acids. Germline V CDR1 and CDR2: SEHNR, FQNEAQ (reference sequence). Trimming took 1 base from V and 8 from J, leaving 8 bases between them. This CDR3 is CASSLDLRGYTF. For the CDR3, the DNA is TGTGCCAGCAGCTTAGATCTCCGGGGCTACACCTTC.

The rearrangement links TRBV28 to TRBJ2-1; no clear D. The length of the CDR3 is 13 residues. Germline V gene sequence: CDR1 MDHEN, CDR2 SYDVKM. CDR3 DNA sequence: TGTGGACACGCGAGCCCTTCCTACAATGAGCAGTTCTTC. Protein sequence: CGHASPSYNEQFF.

The chain's CDR3 is CASTLTGAEADTQYF. In DNA, the CDR3 is TGTGCCAGTACCTTAACAGGGGCCGAGGCAGATACGCAGTATTTT. V usage is TRBV19 and J usage is TRBJ2-3; 7 nucleotides line up with TRBD1. Germline CDR1 and CDR2: LNHDA and SQIVND (reference sequence). CDR3 size: 15 residues. V was clipped by 7 bases and J by 4 bases; unmatched bases: 11.

This chain joins TRBV28 and TRBJ2-7, with TRBD2 matching over 7 bases. Losses at the gene ends were 6 bases for V and 0 bases for J; bases not matched to a gene: 17. This CDR3 comprises 18 residues. Germline values: CDR1 MDHEN, CDR2 SYDVKM. CDR3: CASSHPTLAAIPSYEQYF. The CDR3 DNA reads as TGTGCCAGCAGCCACCCGACCCTAGCGGCCATACCCTCCTACGAGCAGTACTTC.

This chain uses TRBV6-5 with TRBJ1-1; D gene uncertain. Germline CDR1 and CDR2: MNHEY and SVGAGI. Trimming removed 6 bases at V and 6 bases at J, with 11 bases between. The CDR3 has 12 residues. The CDR3 DNA follows: TGTGCCAGCAGGACACTGCCTGCTGAAGCTTTCTTT. Translating gives CASRTLPAEAFF.

V usage is TRBV10-3 and J usage is TRBJ2-3, with D possibly matching TRBD2 (6 bases). CDR3 size: 17 residues. Trimming stripped 0 bases from V and 0 bases from J, with 13 bases between. Germline CDR1 is ENHRY and CDR2 is SYGVKD. The CDR3 DNA reads TGTGCCATCAGTGAGTCTGAGGGAGGCATTAGCACAGATACGCAGTATTTT. Its translation is CAISESEGGISTDTQYF.

The rearrangement joins TRBV11-2 to TRBJ2-7; 13 bases agree with TRBD2. Germline loops: CDR1 SGHAT, CDR2 FQNNGV. The CDR3 length is 15 residues. Trimming at V came to 5 bases and at J to 4 bases, leaving 5 bases not matched to a gene. Here the CDR3 reads CASSIGTSGVYEQYF. The CDR3 nucleotides read TGTGCCAGCAGCATCGGGACTAGCGGGGTTTACGAGCAGTACTTC. Using reference TRBV11-2 and TRBJ2-7 for the parts outside the CDR3, the full variable domain is EAGVAQSPRYKIIEKRQSVAFWCNPISGHATLYWYQQILGQGPKLLIQFQNNGVVDDSQLPKDRFSAERLKGVDSTLKIQPAKLEDSAVYLCASSIGTSGVYEQYFGPGTRLTVT.